This entry lists 27 T cell receptor beta chains sequenced from one sample in a study of cytomegalovirus exposure and HLA in healthy donors. The PCR had 60 Vbeta and 13 Jbeta primers. Method: immunoSEQ multiplex PCR; TCRdb's copy keeps in-frame clones and lacks some. The profile covers roughly 120,000 clones, with 74% appearing a single time and more than 9% taken by the ten largest. Material for sequencing was PBMCs. The origin of the receptors is a woman in her forties or fifties in good health and CMV-seropositive.

This clone was picked up one time. CDR3 in DNA: TGTGCCACCCCCGCGGGGGGGAGTGACTATGGCTACACCTTC. Its protein is CATPAGGSDYGYTF. This chain uses TRBV19 with TRBJ1-2; possibly TRBD1 for D (5 bases). Germline V lookup: CDR1 LNHDA, CDR2 SQIVND (reference sequence). V was shortened by 10 bases and J by 3 bases, with 18 bases between the two germline ends. The CDR3 loop spans 14 amino acids.

V is TRBV25-1 and J is TRBJ2-1, with D uncertain. Trimming cost V 1 base and J 0 bases, with 10 bases left between them. CDR1 is MGHDK and CDR2 is SYGVNS in the germline V gene. This CDR3 has 16 residues. The CDR3 DNA is TGTGCCAGCAGTGAATTGGCGGAGAGCTCCTACAATGAGCAGTTCTTC. As protein: CASSELAESSYNEQFF. Full variable domain (rest looked up from reference TRBV25-1 and TRBJ2-1): EADIYQTPRYLVIGTGKKITLECSQTMGHDKMYWYQQDPGMELHLIHYSYGVNSTEKGDLSSESTVSRIRTEHFPLTLESARPSHTSQYLCASSELAESSYNEQFFGPGTRLTVL.

In this sample, this clone turned up once. This sequence joins TRBV19 and TRBJ1-5; D is uncertain. With 6 bases removed from V and 3 bases from J, the gap between germline ends came to 9 bases. The CDR3 is 13 residues long. Germline V gene sequence: CDR1 LNHDA, CDR2 SQIVND (reference sequence). The DNA for the CDR3 is TGTGCCAGTAGCTACGAGGACAATCAGCCCCAGCATTTT. It codes for CASSYEDNQPQHF.

This clone was seen only a few times. J is TRBJ1-5 and V is TRBV19; D unresolved. Trimming pared 3 bases from V and 3 bases from J, leaving 12 bases between. This CDR3 is 15 amino acids long. CDR1 LNHDA and CDR2 SQIVND come from the germline V gene (reference sequence). This CDR3 is CASSIAVFVNQPQHF. DNA for the CDR3: TGTGCCAGTAGTATCGCGGTATTTGTCAATCAGCCCCAGCATTTT.

J is TRBJ1-5 and V is TRBV6-1, with no clear D. Germline CDR1 and CDR2: MNHNS and SASEGT. This CDR3 region has 15 residues. V was pared by 2 bases and J by 0 bases, with 8 bases between. CDR3 sequence (DNA): TGTGCCAGCAGTGAATTACAGTATAGCAATCAGCCCCAGCATTTT. Translating gives CASSELQYSNQPQHF.

The chain is built from TRBV19 and TRBJ1-5; 7 nucleotides agree with TRBD1. CDR1 and CDR2 (germline): LNHDA, SQIVND (reference sequence). The CDR3 spans 15 residues. V dropped 3 bases and J dropped 4; count of bases not matched to a gene: 6. CDR3 bases: TGTGCCAGTAGTATCTGGGACAGAGAAAATCAGCCCCAGCATTTT. Protein sequence: CASSIWDRENQPQHF. Filled out from reference TRBV19 and TRBJ1-5, the complete variable domain reads DGGITQSPKYLFRKEGQNVTLSCEQNLNHDAMYWYRQDPGQGLRLIYYSQIVNDFQKGDIAEGYSVSREKKESFPLTVTSAQKNPTAFYLCASSIWDRENQPQHFGDGTRLSIL.

The V and J genes are TRBV7-5 and TRBJ2-1; TRBD2 is the table's D call and was not checked against the DNA. TRBV7-5 is noted as a pseudogene. The CDR3 is made up of 17 amino acids. The DNA of the CDR3 is TGTGTCAGAAGCCCTTGCCAAGAGGGGAGGTCCTACAATGAGCAGTTCTTC. Translation: CVRSPCQEGRSYNEQFF.

This clone appeared a few times. The rearrangement links TRBV6-1 to TRBJ1-1, with no clear D. Trimming cost V 1 base and J 3 bases, with 12 bases left between them. The CDR3 is made up of 15 amino acids. Germline V gene data show CDR1 as MNHNS and CDR2 as SASEGT. CDR3 region: CASSEDRGWYTEAFF. CDR3 DNA sequence: TGTGCCAGCAGTGAAGATCGGGGATGGTACACTGAAGCTTTCTTT.

This clone was detected only a few times. The chain employs TRBV10-3 and TRBJ2-4; 15 nucleotides match TRBD2. Losses at the gene ends were 2 bases for V and 2 bases for J; bases not matched to a gene: 1. This CDR3 has 17 amino acids. Per the germline V gene, CDR1 is ENHRY and CDR2 is SYGVKD. The CDR3 loop is CAISEGLAGGTKNIQYF. The CDR3 bases are TGTGCCATCAGTGAGGGACTAGCGGGGGGGACCAAAAACATTCAGTACTTC.

V and J are TRBV19 and TRBJ2-5, with D unresolved. There are 13 residues in the CDR3. Trimming removed 6 bases at V and 0 bases at J, with 8 bases between. The V gene's germline CDR1 is LNHDA and CDR2 SQIVND (reference sequence). As DNA, the CDR3 is TGTGCCAGTAGCAGGATCCACCAAGAGACCCAGTACTTC. Residues: CASSRIHQETQYF.

The gene calls are TRBV10-3 and TRBJ1-2; 7 nucleotides agree with TRBD1. The CDR3 is 14 residues long. CDR1 and CDR2 from the germline V gene are ENHRY and SYGVKD. Trimming took 6 bases from V and 4 from J; bases not matched to a gene: 8. DNA of the CDR3: TGTGCCATCAGCGCTCTGGACAGGTTCTATGGCTACACCTTC. Translated: CAISALDRFYGYTF.

The gene calls are TRBV19 and TRBJ2-7, with D possibly matching TRBD1 (5 bases). With 4 bases removed from V and 3 bases from J, the gap between germline ends came to 13 bases. In germline, CDR1 is LNHDA, CDR2 SQIVND (reference sequence). The CDR3 length is 14 residues. CDR3 amino acids: CASSTQGTGYEQYF. CDR3 DNA sequence: TGTGCCAGTAGTACTCAGGGAACGGGCTACGAGCAGTACTTC. The entire variable domain, with the rest obtained from reference TRBV19 and TRBJ2-7, is as follows: DGGITQSPKYLFRKEGQNVTLSCEQNLNHDAMYWYRQDPGQGLRLIYYSQIVNDFQKGDIAEGYSVSREKKESFPLTVTSAQKNPTAFYLCASSTQGTGYEQYFGPGTRLTVT.

V is TRBV7-7 and J is TRBJ2-1; TRBD2 aligns across 11 bases. The J segment lost 0 bases and the V segment lost 5 bases, leaving 3 bases of the junction unmatched. CDR1 and CDR2 (germline): SSHAT, FNYEAQ (reference sequence). CDR3 size: 16 residues. CDR3 residues: CASSRTSGSSYNEQFF. CDR3 sequence (DNA): TGTGCCAGCAGCCGAACTAGCGGGAGCTCCTACAATGAGCAGTTCTTC.

Only a few counts were recorded for this clone. This chain links TRBV29-1 with TRBJ2-1; 12 bases line up with TRBD2. From germline, CDR1 is SQVTM and CDR2 ANQGSEA. The V segment lost 6 bases and the J segment 9 bases; nucleotides outside the gene matches: 12. The CDR3 totals 15 residues. DNA for the CDR3: TGCAGCGTGCCGACTAGCGGGAGATCTATCAGTGAGCAGTTCTTC. Its translation: CSVPTSGRSISEQFF.

This clone has just one count. The chain's CDR3 is CASKKTGVGGYTF. CDR3 sequence (DNA): TGCGCCAGCAAGAAGACAGGGGTAGGTGGCTACACCTTC. The gene calls are TRBV10-2 and TRBJ1-2; the match to TRBD1 covers 8 bases. V was pared by 7 bases and J by 7 bases, with 8 bases of the junction left unmatched. Germline CDR1 is WSHSY and CDR2 is SAAADI. The CDR3 covers 13 residues.

This chain uses TRBV30 with TRBJ1-4; the D is unclear. The germline gives CDR1 GTSNPN, CDR2 SVGIG (reference sequence). CDR3 length: 17 residues. The V end was cut by 4 bases, the J end by 0 bases, with 18 bases between. DNA for the CDR3: TGTGCCTGGAAAGAGTCAGGCCGGGGTGCAACTAATGAAAAACTGTTTTTT. It translates to CAWKESGRGATNEKLFF.

J is TRBJ1-4 and V is TRBV4-2; D ambiguous. V gave up 0 bases and J gave up 3 bases, with 8 bases separating them. CDR3 length equals 15 residues. The germline gives CDR1 LGHNA, CDR2 YNFKEQ. The CDR3, as DNA: TGTGCCAGCAGCCAAGATGGGCAGTCTAATGAAAAACTGTTTTTT. It yields the protein CASSQDGQSNEKLFF.

The chain carries TRBV7-2 and TRBJ1-3, with D possibly TRBD1 on 5 matching bases. CDR3 length equals 14 residues. Trimming removed 4 bases from V and 1 base from J, with 8 bases in between. Germline V gene sequence: CDR1 SGHTA, CDR2 FQGNSA. The CDR3 sequence is CASSSQGSGNTIYF. In DNA form, the CDR3 reads TGTGCCAGCAGCTCGCAGGGATCTGGAAACACCATATATTTT.

This clone was picked up a small number of times. The gene calls are TRBV10-2 and TRBJ1-3, with D possibly TRBD1 on 6 matching bases. The V end was cut by 0 bases, the J end by 0 bases, with 12 bases between. The germline V gene has CDR1 WSHSY and CDR2 SAAADI. This CDR3 is built from 17 residues. CDR3 amino acids: CASSESAGGASGNTIYF. The DNA of the CDR3 is TGCGCCAGCAGTGAGTCGGCGGGGGGCGCCTCTGGAAACACCATATATTTT.

The V and J genes are TRBV7-8 and TRBJ2-7; possible D gene TRBD1, 6 bases. CDR3 length equals 16 residues. Trimming took 1 base from V and 1 from J, leaving 14 bases between them. Germline loops: CDR1 SGHVS, CDR2 FQNEAQ. CDR3 residues: CASSLGAGTPSYEQYF. CDR3 in DNA: TGTGCCAGCAGCTTAGGGGCCGGGACACCGTCCTACGAGCAGTACTTC.

The V call is TRBV6-1, the J call TRBJ1-1; 7 bases agree with TRBD1. The CDR3 totals 15 residues. The germline V gene encodes CDR1 MNHNS and CDR2 SASEGT. The V and J ends lost 6 bases and 0 bases, in that order; junction bases with no gene match: 7. The chain's CDR3 is CASSQGGGLNTEAFF. The CDR3, as DNA: TGTGCCAGCAGCCAAGGGGGCGGATTGAACACTGAAGCTTTCTTT.

This clone came up a few times. The chain employs TRBV5-4 and TRBJ2-7, with D maybe TRBD2 (5 bases). Trimming stripped 0 bases from V and 5 bases from J, with 12 bases between. From germline, CDR1 is SGHNT and CDR2 YYREEE (reference sequence). There are 14 residues in the CDR3. DNA of the CDR3: TGTGCCAGCAGCTTGGCCCAGGCTAGCCACGAGCAGTACTTC. Translated: CASSLAQASHEQYF.

In this sample, this clone turned up a few times. The chain uses TRBV5-1 and TRBJ2-3; possibly TRBD1 for D (6 bases). Germline lookup yields CDR1 SGHRS and CDR2 YFSETQ. V was cut by 0 bases and J by 3 bases, with 14 bases left in between. This CDR3 is 16 amino acids long. CDR3 sequence: CASSLVQGRGTDTQYF. In nucleotides, the CDR3 is TGCGCCAGCAGCTTGGTCCAGGGGCGAGGGACAGATACGCAGTATTTT.

The chain has TRBV21-1 and TRBJ2-7; TRBD2 was called by the table and not checked on the DNA. TRBV21-1 is flagged as a pseudogene. The length of the CDR3 is 16 residues. This CDR3 reads CASSKGAGPSSYEQYF. The CDR3 DNA reads as TGTGCCAGCAGCAAAGGGGCGGGGCCCAGCTCCTACGAGCAGTACTTC.

The chain has TRBV19 and TRBJ1-4, with no clear D. The CDR3 contains 16 residues. Germline V gene data show CDR1 as LNHDA and CDR2 as SQIVND (reference sequence). V shed 3 bases and J shed 7 bases, with 18 bases lying between them. CDR3 coding DNA: TGTGCCAGTAGTATCGAAGAGGGCCAGCGGGGTGAAAAACTGTTTTTT. Translation: CASSIEEGQRGEKLFF.

This clone was seen only once. The chain has TRBV10-1 and TRBJ2-2; D is undetermined. CDR1 is WNHNN and CDR2 is SYGVQD in the germline V gene (reference sequence). The CDR3 spans 13 residues. V lost 3 bases and J 2 bases, leaving 4 bases between the germline ends. CDR3 bases: TGCGCCAGCAGTGACAGAAACACCGGGGAGCTGTTTTTT. This translates into CASSDRNTGELFF.

The chain joins TRBV5-1 to TRBJ1-2; D remains unclear. V was trimmed by 0 bases and J by 5 bases, leaving 11 bases between them. CDR3 length equals 14 residues. Germline CDR1 SGHRS, CDR2 YFSETQ. The CDR3 sequence: CASSLVTDPYGYTF. The CDR3 DNA sequence: TGCGCCAGCAGCTTGGTCACAGATCCTTATGGCTACACCTTC.